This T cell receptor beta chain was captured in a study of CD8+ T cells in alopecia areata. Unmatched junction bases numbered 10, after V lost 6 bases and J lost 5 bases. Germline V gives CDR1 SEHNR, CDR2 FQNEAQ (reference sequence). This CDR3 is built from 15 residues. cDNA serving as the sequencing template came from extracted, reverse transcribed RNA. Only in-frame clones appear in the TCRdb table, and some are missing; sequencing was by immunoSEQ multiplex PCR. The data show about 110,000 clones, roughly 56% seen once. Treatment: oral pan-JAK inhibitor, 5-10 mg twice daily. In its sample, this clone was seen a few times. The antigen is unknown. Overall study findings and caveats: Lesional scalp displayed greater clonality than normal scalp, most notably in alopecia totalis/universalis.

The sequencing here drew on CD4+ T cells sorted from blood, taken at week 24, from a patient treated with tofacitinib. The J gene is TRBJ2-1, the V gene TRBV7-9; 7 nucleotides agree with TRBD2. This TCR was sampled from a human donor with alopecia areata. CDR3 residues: CASSQPGLRNNEQFF. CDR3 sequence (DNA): TGTGCCAGCAGTCAGCCGGGACTACGGAACAATGAGCAGTTCTTC. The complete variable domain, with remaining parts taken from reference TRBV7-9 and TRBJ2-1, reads DTGVSQNPRHKITKRGQNVTFRCDPISEHNRLYWYRQTLGQGPEFLTYFQNEAQLEKSRLLSDRFSAERPKGSFSTLEIQRTEQGDSAMYLCASSQPGLRNNEQFFGPGTRLTVL.